This T cell receptor beta chain was obtained from a study of blood T cells in healthy people across ages. Findings and limits, study-wide: One million T cells yielded diversity estimates that were considered underestimates.

This CDR3 contains 15 residues. CDR1 is DFQATT, CDR2 SNEGSKA, per germline (reference sequence). V gave up 0 bases and J gave up 1 base, with 12 bases separating them. This clonotype was seen a few times. The antigen remains undetermined. A sample-barcoded 5' primer and a J-beta primer mix were used in a second PCR of roughly 7 to 11 cycles. Each CDR3 protein gets one entry after TCRdb re-called the 5' RACE reads with MiXCR. The sample consists of around 1,000,000 distinct CDR3 sequences, approximately 25% of them appearing once. The same data also contributed to another study, on T cells of mothers and their children. That publication notes: Each donor was one of three healthy Caucasian mothers or one of their six children. Detection of persistent microchimeric T cell clones did not occur.

The sequenced material came from blood. This TCR derives from a girl aged 2 to 9 in good health. The gene calls are TRBV20-1 and TRBJ2-5; perhaps TRBD2 as D (5 bases). The CDR3 DNA reads TGCAGTGCTAGAGACCCGGGGAACGTCCAAGAGACCCAGTACTTC. Protein: CSARDPGNVQETQYF.